This T cell receptor (beta chain) was found in a study of blood T cell repertoires in COVID-19. Study overall: COVID-19 samples, acute and convalescent, were from the United States, Italy and Spain.

Under the authors' procedure: Amplification of reference gene primers was used by the study to estimate nucleated cell counts. Profiling relied on immunoSEQ multiplex PCR, and the TCRdb table lists in-frame clones only, not all of them. From that table come the V and J calls and clone size; the DNA was used to work out D and trimming. This table has tens of thousands of clones, 81% appearing once. The V and J ends lost 5 bases and 3 bases respectively, with 5 bases between them. Germline V lookup: CDR1 SGHTA, CDR2 FQGNSA. The length of the CDR3 is 13 residues. This receptor was obtained from an elderly man with active or convalescent COVID-19. The chain recombines TRBV7-2 with TRBJ1-6; no clear D gene. Specimen: peripheral blood. CDR3 DNA: TGTGCCAGCAGCCCGAGCTATAATTCACCCCTCCACTTT. Protein: CASSPSYNSPLHF.